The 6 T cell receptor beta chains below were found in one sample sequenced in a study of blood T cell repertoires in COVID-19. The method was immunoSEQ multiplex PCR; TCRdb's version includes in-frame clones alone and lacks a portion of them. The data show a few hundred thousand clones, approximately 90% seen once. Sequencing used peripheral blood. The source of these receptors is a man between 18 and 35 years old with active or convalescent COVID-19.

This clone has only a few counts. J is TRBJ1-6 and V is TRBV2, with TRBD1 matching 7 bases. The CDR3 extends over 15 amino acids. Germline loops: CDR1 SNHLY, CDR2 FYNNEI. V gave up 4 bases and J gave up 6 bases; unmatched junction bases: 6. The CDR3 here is CASSVRQGVNSPLHF. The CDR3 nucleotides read TGTGCCAGCAGTGTCCGGCAGGGGGTTAATTCACCCCTCCACTTT. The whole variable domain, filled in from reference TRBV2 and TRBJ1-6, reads EPEVTQTPSHQVTQMGQEVILRCVPISNHLYFYWYRQILGQKVEFLVSFYNNEISEKSEIFDDQFSVERPDGSNFTLKIRSTKLEDSAMYFCASSVRQGVNSPLHFGNGTRLTVT.

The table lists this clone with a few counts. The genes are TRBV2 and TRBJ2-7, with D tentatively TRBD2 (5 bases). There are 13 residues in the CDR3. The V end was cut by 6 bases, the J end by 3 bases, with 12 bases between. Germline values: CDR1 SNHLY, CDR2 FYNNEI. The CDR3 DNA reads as TGTGCCAGCAGCCGGGATTATGTCTACGAGCAGTACTTC. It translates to CASSRDYVYEQYF. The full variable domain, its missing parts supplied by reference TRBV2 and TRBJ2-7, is EPEVTQTPSHQVTQMGQEVILRCVPISNHLYFYWYRQILGQKVEFLVSFYNNEISEKSEIFDDQFSVERPDGSNFTLKIRSTKLEDSAMYFCASSRDYVYEQYFGPGTRLTVT.

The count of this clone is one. The CDR3 spells CATSPRAGSAYEQYF. The CDR3 nucleotides are TGTGCCACCAGCCCGCGCGCAGGATCAGCCTACGAGCAGTACTTC. V is TRBV15 and J is TRBJ2-7; D is ambiguous. Germline V lookup: CDR1 LNHNV, CDR2 YYDKDF (reference sequence). This CDR3 has 15 amino acids. V lost 5 bases and J lost 2, with 16 bases in between. The variable domain in full, with the rest retrieved from reference TRBV15 and TRBJ2-7, is DAMVIQNPRYQVTQFGKPVTLSCSQTLNHNVMYWYQQKSSQAPKLLFHYYDKDFNNEADTPDNFQSRRPNTSFCFLDIRSPGLGDTAMYLCATSPRAGSAYEQYFGPGTRLTVT.

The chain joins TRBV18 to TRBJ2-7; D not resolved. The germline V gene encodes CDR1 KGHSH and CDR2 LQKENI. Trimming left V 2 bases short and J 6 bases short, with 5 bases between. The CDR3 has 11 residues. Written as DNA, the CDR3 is TGTGCCAGCTCACCAAACATCGAGCAGTACTTC. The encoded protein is CASSPNIEQYF.

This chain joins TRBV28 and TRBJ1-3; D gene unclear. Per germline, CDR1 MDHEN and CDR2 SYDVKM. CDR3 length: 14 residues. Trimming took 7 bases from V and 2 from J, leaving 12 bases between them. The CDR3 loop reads CASTPAGAGNTIYF. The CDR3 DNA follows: TGTGCCAGCACCCCTGCGGGCGCTGGAAACACCATATATTTT.

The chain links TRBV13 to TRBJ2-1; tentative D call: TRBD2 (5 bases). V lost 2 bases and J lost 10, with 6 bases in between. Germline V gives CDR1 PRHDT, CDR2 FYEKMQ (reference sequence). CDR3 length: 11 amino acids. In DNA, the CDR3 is TGTGCCAGCAGCTTAACGGGGGAGCAGTTCTTC. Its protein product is CASSLTGEQFF.